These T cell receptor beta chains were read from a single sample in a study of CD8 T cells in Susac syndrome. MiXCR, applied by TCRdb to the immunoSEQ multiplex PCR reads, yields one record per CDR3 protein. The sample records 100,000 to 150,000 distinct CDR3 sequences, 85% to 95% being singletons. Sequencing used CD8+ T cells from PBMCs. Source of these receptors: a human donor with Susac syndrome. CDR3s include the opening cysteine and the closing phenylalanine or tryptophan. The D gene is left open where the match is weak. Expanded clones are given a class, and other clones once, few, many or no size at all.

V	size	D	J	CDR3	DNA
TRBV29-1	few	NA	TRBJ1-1	CSVEVGGEAFF	TGCAGCGTTGAAGTAGGGGGTGAAGCTTTCTTT
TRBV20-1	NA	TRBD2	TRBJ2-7	CSARDLAGLYEQYF	TGCAGTGCTAGAGATCTAGCGGGGCTCTACGAGCAGTACTTC
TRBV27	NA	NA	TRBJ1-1	CASSPYVEGTEAFF	TGTGCCAGCAGTCCCTACGTCGAGGGGACTGAAGCTTTCTTT
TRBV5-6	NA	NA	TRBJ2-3	CASSWGTDGPSHTDTQYF	TGTGCCAGCAGCTGGGGAACGGATGGGCCCTCTCACACAGATACGCAGTATTTT
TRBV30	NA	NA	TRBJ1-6	CAWSVGSPLHF	TGTGCCTGGAGTGTAGGATCACCCCTCCACTTT
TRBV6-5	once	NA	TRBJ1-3	CASRTPDSSGNTIYF	TGTGCCAGCAGAACCCCGGACAGCTCTGGAAACACCATATATTTT
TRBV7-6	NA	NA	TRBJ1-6	CASSRTVYNSPLHF	TGTGCCAGCAGCCGTACAGTTTATAATTCACCCCTCCACTTT
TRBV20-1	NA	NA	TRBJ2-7	CSASGPYEQYF	TGCAGTGCTAGTGGCCCATACGAGCAGTACTTC
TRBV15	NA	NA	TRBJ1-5	CATSRDRAIGPQHF	TGTGCCACCAGCAGAGATAGGGCCATTGGACCCCAGCATTTT
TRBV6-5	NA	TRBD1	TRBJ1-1	CAQARDRVWSEAFF	TGTGCCCAGGCCCGGGACAGGGTTTGGTCTGAAGCTTTCTTT
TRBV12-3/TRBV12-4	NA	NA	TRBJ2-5	CASSPGDLETQYF	TGTGCCAGCAGTCCAGGGGATTTGGAGACCCAGTACTTC
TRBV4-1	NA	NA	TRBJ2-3	CASSQDSGGFEDTQYF	TGCGCCAGCAGCCAAGATTCCGGGGGTTTTGAAGATACGCAGTATTTT
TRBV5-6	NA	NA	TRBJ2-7	CASSFLGHNYEQYF	TGTGCCAGCAGCTTTTTAGGTCACAACTACGAGCAGTACTTC
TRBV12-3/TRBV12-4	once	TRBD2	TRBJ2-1	CASSLNLVRGAGSYNEQFF	TGTGCCAGCAGTTTAAACTTAGTGCGGGGGGCGGGCTCCTACAATGAGCAGTTCTTC
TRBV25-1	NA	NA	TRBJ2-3	CASSDEEDTQYF	TGTGCCAGCAGTGATGAGGAGGATACGCAGTATTTT
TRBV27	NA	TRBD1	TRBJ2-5	CASSLVGTGEETQYF	TGTGCCAGCAGTTTAGTTGGGACAGGGGAAGAGACCCAGTACTTC
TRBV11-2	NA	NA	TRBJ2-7	CASSALLGSYEQYF	TGTGCCAGCAGCGCGCTGCTAGGCTCCTACGAGCAGTACTTC
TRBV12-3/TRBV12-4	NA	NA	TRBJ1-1	CASISGSEAFF	TGTGCCAGCATCTCGGGGAGTGAAGCTTTCTTT
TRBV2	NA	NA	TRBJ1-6	CASSYLTGSPLHF	TGTGCCAGCAGTTATCTAACCGGGTCGCCCCTCCACTTT
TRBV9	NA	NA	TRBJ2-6	CASSRVGGSSGANVLTF	TGTGCCAGCAGCCGGGTGGGAGGTAGCTCTGGGGCCAACGTCCTGACTTTC
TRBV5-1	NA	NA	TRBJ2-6	CASSLELGPGANVLTF	TGCGCCAGCAGCCTCGAGCTCGGACCTGGGGCCAACGTCCTGACTTTC
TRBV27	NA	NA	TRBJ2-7	CASSLSRGGADGQYF	TGTGCCAGCAGTTTATCGAGAGGGGGGGCGGACGGGCAGTACTTC
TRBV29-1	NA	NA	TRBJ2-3	CSVEDPTREGTDTQYF	TGCAGCGTTGAAGACCCGACTAGAGAAGGCACAGATACGCAGTATTTT
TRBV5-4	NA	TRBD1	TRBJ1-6	CASSFPGVTGGSPLHF	TGTGCCAGCAGCTTCCCCGGGGTGACAGGGGGGTCACCCCTCCACTTT
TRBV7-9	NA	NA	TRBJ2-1	CASSLPGQYNEQFF	TGTGCCAGCAGCTTACCCGGGCAGTACAATGAGCAGTTCTTC
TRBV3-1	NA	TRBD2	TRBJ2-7	CASSQMTSGGEQYF	TGTGCCAGCAGCCAAATGACTAGCGGGGGCGAGCAGTACTTC
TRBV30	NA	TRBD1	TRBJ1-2	CALARGTGPYDTF	TGTGCCTTAGCGAGGGGGACAGGCCCCTATGACACCTTC
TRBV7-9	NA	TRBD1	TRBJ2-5	CASSPVDRAETQYF	TGTGCCAGCAGCCCGGTGGACAGGGCCGAGACCCAGTACTTC
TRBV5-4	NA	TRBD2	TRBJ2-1	CASLESLAGGRNEQFF	TGTGCCAGCTTGGAGTCTCTAGCGGGGGGGCGTAATGAGCAGTTCTTC
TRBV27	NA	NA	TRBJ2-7	CASSFRDRTYEQYF	TGTGCCAGCAGTTTTCGTGACAGAACCTACGAGCAGTACTTC
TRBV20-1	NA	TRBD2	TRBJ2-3	CSARAGLAGGLTDTQYF	TGCAGTGCTAGAGCCGGGCTAGCGGGGGGGCTGACAGATACGCAGTATTTT
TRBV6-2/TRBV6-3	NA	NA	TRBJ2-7	CASSYEVGEQYF	TGTGCCAGCAGTTACGAGGTGGGTGAGCAGTACTTC
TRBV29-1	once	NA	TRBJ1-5	CSVEVYSNQPQHF	TGCAGCGTTGAAGTCTATAGCAATCAGCCCCAGCATTTT
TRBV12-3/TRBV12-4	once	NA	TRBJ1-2	CASSYDRMINYGYTF	TGTGCCAGCAGTTACGACAGGATGATTAACTATGGCTACACCTTC
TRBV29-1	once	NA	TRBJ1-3	CSVDAGSSGNTIYF	TGCAGCGTTGATGCCGGGTCCTCTGGAAACACCATATATTTT
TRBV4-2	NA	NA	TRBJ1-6	CASSQVWGSPLHF	TGTGCCAGCAGCCAAGTCTGGGGTTCACCCCTCCACTTT